One and the same sample provided the 31 T cell receptor beta chains below, sequenced in a study of shared clonotypes between healthy human individuals. This table comes from immunoSEQ multiplex PCR, and its TCRdb copy is limited to in-frame clones, with some not included. This sample carries fewer than 1.8 million clones, approximately 98.5% of them seen once, and the ten largest clones take about 0.35%. Sequenced input: naive CD4+ T cells sorted from blood. The subset: CD45RA+ positively selected. All receptors derive from a man aged 25-40 years in good health.

The genes are TRBV10-1 and TRBJ2-7; 11 nucleotides line up with TRBD2. This CDR3 spans 14 amino acids. V lost 5 bases, J lost 7 bases, and 7 bases stayed unmatched. CDR1 WNHNN and CDR2 SYGVQD come from the germline V gene (reference sequence). Written as DNA, the CDR3 is TGCGCCAGCAGTTCTGGTAGCGGGAGGGAAGAGCAGTACTTC. Protein: CASSSGSGREEQYF.

The chain is built from TRBV27 and TRBJ2-3, with 10 bases lining up with TRBD2. With 5 bases clipped from V and 2 bases from J, the junction kept 10 bases outside the gene matches. This CDR3 spans 17 amino acids. Germline CDR1 and CDR2: MNHEY and SMNVEV (reference sequence). The CDR3 here is CASSPLRTSGTTDTQYF. In DNA form, the CDR3 reads TGTGCCAGCAGTCCACTCCGGACTAGCGGAACCACAGATACGCAGTATTTT.

The chain is built from TRBV7-9 and TRBJ2-5; maybe TRBD2 (6 bases). Trimming took off 3 bases at V and 1 base at J, with 12 bases between the two ends. CDR3 length equals 15 residues. The germline gives CDR1 SEHNR, CDR2 FQNEAQ (reference sequence). In nucleotides, the CDR3 is TGTGCCAGCAGCTTGGGGGGTGTCCCCCAAGAGACCCAGTACTTC. Amino acid sequence: CASSLGGVPQETQYF.

The chain links TRBV25-1 to TRBJ2-7; D unclear. The ends were cut back, 1 base at V and 9 bases at J, with 13 bases in the middle. The germline gives CDR1 MGHDK, CDR2 SYGVNS. CDR3 size: 13 residues. The CDR3 region is CASSESGRAGQYF. CDR3 nucleotides: TGTGCCAGCAGTGAATCAGGAAGGGCAGGGCAGTACTTC.

The chain employs TRBV11-2 and TRBJ2-3; no clear D. V lost 1 base and J lost 5, with 7 bases in between. From germline, CDR1 is SGHAT and CDR2 FQNNGV. This CDR3 comprises 13 residues. CDR3 residues: CASSLVFVDTQYF. The CDR3 nucleotides read TGTGCCAGCAGCTTAGTTTTTGTAGATACGCAGTATTTT.

The V call is TRBV11-1, the J call TRBJ1-1, with D unclear. V was trimmed by 1 base and J by 0 bases, leaving 15 bases between them. CDR1 is SGHAT and CDR2 is FQDESV in the germline V gene (reference sequence). This CDR3 has 17 amino acids. CDR3 nucleotides: TGTGCCAGCAGCTTAGGGCAGCGGACGGGCATGAACACTGAAGCTTTCTTT. This translates into CASSLGQRTGMNTEAFF.

In DNA form, the CDR3 reads TGTGCCAGCAGCTTAGTTAGCGAGCAGTACTTC. Translated: CASSLVSEQYF. V gene TRBV11-2 combines with J gene TRBJ2-7, with D uncertain. The CDR3 sequence is 11 residues long. Germline loops: CDR1 SGHAT, CDR2 FQNNGV. With 1 base removed from V and 6 bases from J, the gap between germline ends came to 4 bases.

The genes are TRBV5-1 and TRBJ1-2; D ambiguous. Trimming left V 1 base short and J 3 bases short, with 13 bases between. The CDR3 runs to 15 residues. Per the germline V gene, CDR1 is SGHRS and CDR2 is YFSETQ. CDR3 coding DNA: TGCGCCAGCAGCTTGAATCCCCCATTCGACTATGGCTACACCTTC. It is translated as CASSLNPPFDYGYTF. Drawing the rest from reference TRBV5-1 and TRBJ1-2, the complete variable domain is KAGVTQTPRYLIKTRGQQVTLSCSPISGHRSVSWYQQTPGQGLQFLFEYFSETQRNKGNFPGRFSGRQFSNSRSEMNVSTLELGDSALYLCASSLNPPFDYGYTFGSGTRLTVV.

Worth noting for this clone: One junction end does not reproduce the germline sequence, and a read error may be involved. The chain is built from TRBV7-7 and TRBJ2-5; 11 positions match TRBD1. The CDR3 extends over 15 amino acids. Germline V gene sequence: CDR1 SSHAT, CDR2 FNYEAQ (reference sequence). The CDR3 DNA reads as TGTGCTAGCAGCCCTCGGGACAGGGGGCAAGAGACCCAGTACTTC. Protein: CASSPRDRGQETQYF.

The gene calls are TRBV28 and TRBJ2-5; a possible D gene is TRBD2 (6 bases). The V gene's germline CDR1 is MDHEN and CDR2 SYDVKM. V lost 3 bases and J 0 bases, leaving 11 bases between the germline ends. The CDR3 covers 15 residues. The CDR3 loop reads CASSLVGGYQETQYF. The CDR3 DNA follows: TGTGCCAGCAGTTTGGTTGGGGGGTACCAAGAGACCCAGTACTTC.

The chain uses TRBV5-1 and TRBJ2-1; 7 bases are shared with TRBD1. CDR3 length: 16 amino acids. The V segment lost 4 bases and the J segment 1 base; nucleotides outside the gene matches: 8. Germline lookup yields CDR1 SGHRS and CDR2 YFSETQ. The CDR3 DNA sequence: TGCGCCAGCAGCCCTATCACAGGGGTATCCTACAATGAGCAGTTCTTC. Its translation: CASSPITGVSYNEQFF. The full variable domain, in which reference TRBV5-1 and TRBJ2-1 provide the parts outside the CDR3, is KAGVTQTPRYLIKTRGQQVTLSCSPISGHRSVSWYQQTPGQGLQFLFEYFSETQRNKGNFPGRFSGRQFSNSRSEMNVSTLELGDSALYLCASSPITGVSYNEQFFGPGTRLTVL.

This chain uses TRBV10-2 with TRBJ2-3; possibly TRBD2 for D (6 bases). This CDR3 contains 16 residues. Germline CDR1 reads WSHSY; CDR2 reads SAAADI. The V end lost 6 bases, the J end lost 2 bases, and 18 bases lay between the germline ends. CDR3 sequence: CASRDLGAGTTDTQYF. The CDR3 DNA sequence: TGCGCCAGCAGGGACCTAGGGGCGGGGACCACAGATACGCAGTATTTT.

The chain carries TRBV18 and TRBJ2-2; possible D gene TRBD2, 6 bases. Germline CDR1 reads KGHSH; CDR2 reads LQKENI. Between the trimmed V and J ends, which lost 0 bases and 1 base, there was a span of 15 bases. The CDR3 is made up of 18 amino acids. CDR3 residues: CASSPPSGLYKNTGELFF. The CDR3 DNA reads TGTGCCAGCTCACCACCCAGCGGGCTATACAAGAACACCGGGGAGCTGTTTTTT.

The V call is TRBV15, the J call TRBJ1-2; maybe TRBD1 (5 bases). This CDR3 has 12 residues. The V end was cut by 4 bases, the J end by 7 bases, with 10 bases between. Germline V gene sequence: CDR1 LNHNV, CDR2 YYDKDF (reference sequence). The CDR3 region has the DNA TGTGCCACCAGCAATTACCAGGGTGGCTACACCTTC. As protein: CATSNYQGGYTF.

A single count supports this clone. V gene TRBV29-1 combines with J gene TRBJ2-1; 10 nucleotides line up with TRBD1. The V segment lost 6 bases and the J segment 7 bases; nucleotides outside the gene matches: 18. This CDR3 region has 17 residues. Looked up from germline, CDR1 is SQVTM and CDR2 is ANQGSEA. The CDR3 DNA is TGCAGCGTAAACCGGGACAGGGGCCCTCCGGTGGGGAATGAGCAGTTCTTC. Its protein is CSVNRDRGPPVGNEQFF.

Details on this clone: Different DNA sequences within this sample yield the same CDR3. The CDR3 DNA reads TGTGCCAGCTCACCAAGAGGCAGCACTAATGAAAAACTGTTTTTT. Its translation is CASSPRGSTNEKLFF. The rearrangement uses TRBV18 and TRBJ1-4; D not certain. Germline V gives CDR1 KGHSH, CDR2 LQKENI. The V end was cut by 2 bases, the J end by 2 bases, with 9 bases between. The CDR3 spans 15 residues.

The gene calls are TRBV5-1 and TRBJ2-5; D might be TRBD1 (5 bases). Germline-derived CDR1 and CDR2 are SGHRS and YFSETQ. The CDR3 is 15 residues long. The V end lost 2 bases, the J end lost 5 bases, and 16 bases lay between the germline ends. Written as DNA, the CDR3 is TGCGCCAGCAGCTTTTCGGCAGGGTGGTTGGAGACCCAGTACTTC. Translation gives CASSFSAGWLETQYF.

CDR3 loop: CAISESAGSTGYTF. Here the CDR3 DNA reads TGTGCCATCAGTGAGTCTGCAGGGTCGACTGGCTACACCTTC. The rearrangement uses TRBV10-3 and TRBJ1-2; a possible D gene is TRBD1 (5 bases). Germline loops: CDR1 ENHRY, CDR2 SYGVKD. V lost 0 bases and J lost 7, with 12 bases in between. There are 14 residues in the CDR3.

The chain joins TRBV28 to TRBJ2-2; 7 bases agree with TRBD1. Germline CDR1 MDHEN, CDR2 SYDVKM. The CDR3 runs 12 residues. V shed 11 bases, J shed 4 bases, and the junction held 4 bases outside the gene matches. CDR3 residues: CAVQGSTGELFF. In nucleotides, the CDR3 is TGTGCCGTACAGGGGAGCACCGGGGAGCTGTTTTTT.

The chain carries TRBV11-2 and TRBJ2-2, with no clear D. This CDR3 region has 14 residues. Germline CDR1 and CDR2: SGHAT and FQNNGV. The V gene lost 5 bases and the J gene lost 6 bases, with 13 bases spanning the gap. CDR3 loop: CASSPQPHAGELFF. CDR3 nucleotides: TGTGCCAGCAGCCCCCAACCACACGCCGGGGAGCTGTTTTTT. The entire variable domain, with the rest obtained from reference TRBV11-2 and TRBJ2-2, is as follows: EAGVAQSPRYKIIEKRQSVAFWCNPISGHATLYWYQQILGQGPKLLIQFQNNGVVDDSQLPKDRFSAERLKGVDSTLKIQPAKLEDSAVYLCASSPQPHAGELFFGEGSRLTVL.

V is TRBV29-1 and J is TRBJ2-1; 7 bases are a match to TRBD1. Germline V gene lookup returns CDR1 SQVTM and CDR2 ANQGSEA. V shed 7 bases and J 1 base; nucleotides not matched to a gene: 10. The CDR3 length is 15 residues. CDR3 amino acids: CSAETGLESYNEQFF. The CDR3 region has the DNA TGCAGCGCAGAGACAGGGCTAGAGTCCTACAATGAGCAGTTCTTC.

V usage is TRBV29-1 and J usage is TRBJ1-4; 8 bases align to TRBD1. With 0 bases clipped from V and 7 bases from J, the junction kept 7 bases outside the gene matches. CDR1 is SQVTM, CDR2 ANQGSEA, per germline. The CDR3 has 15 residues. As DNA, the CDR3 is TGCAGCGTTGAAGATAGGGACAGGAGTGGTGAAAAACTGTTTTTT. It codes for CSVEDRDRSGEKLFF.

To note about this clone: This specimen includes other DNA sequences encoding the same CDR3. The chain carries TRBV18 and TRBJ2-7, with D perhaps TRBD1 (5 bases). Germline V CDR1 and CDR2: KGHSH, LQKENI. This CDR3 has 14 amino acids. Trimming pared 6 bases from V and 3 bases from J, leaving 15 bases between. The CDR3 nucleotides are TGTGCCAGCTCTCCCTTGGCGGACAACTACGAGCAGTACTTC. Translation: CASSPLADNYEQYF.

The rearrangement links TRBV11-2 to TRBJ2-7; 8 nucleotides agree with TRBD1. CDR3 length: 14 amino acids. V lost 7 bases, J lost 6 bases, and 11 bases stayed unmatched. Germline loops: CDR1 SGHAT, CDR2 FQNNGV. CDR3 in amino acids: CASTLTGALGEQYF. The CDR3 nucleotides read TGTGCCAGCACCTTGACAGGGGCTTTGGGCGAGCAGTACTTC.

The V call is TRBV10-3, the J call TRBJ2-1, with TRBD2 matching over 14 bases. Trimming at V came to 2 bases and at J to 0 bases, leaving 12 bases not matched to a gene. Germline V CDR1 and CDR2: ENHRY, SYGVKD. The CDR3 is 21 residues long. The CDR3 loop is CAISEATTRTSGRSSYNEQFF. The CDR3 DNA reads TGTGCCATCAGTGAGGCTACAACTAGGACTAGCGGGAGGAGCTCCTACAATGAGCAGTTCTTC.

V is TRBV5-5 and J is TRBJ2-1; 7 positions agree with TRBD1. The V segment lost 4 bases and the J segment 7 bases; nucleotides outside the gene matches: 8. This CDR3 region has 14 residues. Germline V gives CDR1 SGHKS, CDR2 YYEKEE (reference sequence). The CDR3 DNA is TGTGCCAGCAGCAATGACAGGGTTCAAAATGAGCAGTTCTTC. Amino acid sequence: CASSNDRVQNEQFF.

The chain is built from TRBV7-9 and TRBJ2-1; 11 bases are a match to TRBD2. Losses at the gene ends were 4 bases for V and 12 bases for J; bases not matched to a gene: 14. CDR1 is SEHNR and CDR2 is FQNEAQ in the germline V gene (reference sequence). The length of the CDR3 is 16 residues. CDR3 amino acids: CASSYRPGLAVEGQFF. CDR3 nucleotide sequence: TGTGCCAGCAGCTACCGACCGGGACTAGCGGTAGAAGGGCAGTTCTTC.

V and J are TRBV5-5 and TRBJ2-7, with TRBD1 matching 8 bases. V lost 4 bases, J lost 2 bases, and 8 bases stayed unmatched. CDR1 and CDR2 from the germline V gene are SGHKS and YYEKEE (reference sequence). The CDR3 length is 15 residues. As DNA, the CDR3 is TGTGCCAGCAGCAAACAGACAGGGGTGACCTACGAGCAGTACTTC. It codes for CASSKQTGVTYEQYF.

The chain combines TRBV5-1 with TRBJ2-5; 10 nucleotides align to TRBD2. The germline V gene encodes CDR1 SGHRS and CDR2 YFSETQ. This CDR3 has 17 amino acids. The V and J ends lost 6 bases and 5 bases, in that order; junction bases with no gene match: 16. The CDR3 sequence is CASNAGIIAGGGETQYF. The CDR3 nucleotides are TGCGCCAGCAACGCCGGAATAATAGCGGGAGGAGGTGAGACCCAGTACTTC.

This chain links TRBV10-3 with TRBJ1-1; the D gene is possibly TRBD1 (6 bases). This CDR3 is 15 amino acids long. Trimming shortened V by 3 bases and J by 5 bases, and 16 bases separated the two germline ends. Germline V gene lookup returns CDR1 ENHRY and CDR2 SYGVKD. The CDR3 DNA reads TGTGCCATCAGTGACCCTAGGGGGGGAAGGACTGAAGCTTTCTTT. This encodes CAISDPRGGRTEAFF.

This chain joins TRBV5-1 and TRBJ1-5; a weak D match, TRBD1 (5 bases). CDR3 size: 13 residues. Trimming took 2 bases from V and 10 from J, leaving 13 bases between them. Germline V gives CDR1 SGHRS, CDR2 YFSETQ. This CDR3 reads CASSLRQGHPQHF. The CDR3 DNA reads as TGCGCCAGCAGCTTACGTCAGGGTCATCCCCAGCATTTT.